This T cell receptor (beta chain) came from a study of human T cells and chemical hapten exposure. Germline loops: CDR1 KGHSH, CDR2 LQKENI. The CDR3 loop spans 19 amino acids. The V gene end was trimmed by 2 bases and the J gene end by 0 bases; junction bases not matched to a gene: 9. Time point here: patch test 1, 2 weeks after DPC sensitization. This sample's treatment: therapeutic diphenylcyclopropenone sensitization with weekly scalp DPC. Via MiXCR, TCRdb re-called the RACE reads, giving one row per CDR3 protein. The data contain 75,000 to 100,000 distinct CDR3 sequences, 12% of them singletons. This clonotype occurred a few times.

The origin of this receptor is a woman in her sixties with alopecia areata. Some clones in this sample may be carry-over from other donors' samples. The chain carries TRBV18 and TRBJ1-4, with 10 bases fitting TRBD1. The sequencing used whole blood, collected in connection with sensitization to the hapten diphenylcyclopropenone (DPC). The CDR3 DNA is TGTGCCAGCTCACCATACCAGGCCGGGACAGGGGCAACTAATGAAAAACTGTTTTTT. Protein product: CASSPYQAGTGATNEKLFF.